Listed here are 13 T cell receptor beta chains from one sample, sequenced in a study of T cells after somatic rescue of genetic block. Some clones are missing from TCRdb's copy, which holds only in-frame ones; the method was immunoSEQ multiplex PCR. The profile shows 67,000 or so clones, about nine tenths of them singletons. The sample was peripheral blood mononuclear cells (PBMCs). All receptors come from a man in his thirties or forties.

V usage is TRBV7-2 and J usage is TRBJ2-7; 9 bases match TRBD2. This CDR3 region has 15 residues. V was clipped by 4 bases and J by 3 bases; unmatched bases: 7. The V gene's germline CDR1 is SGHTA and CDR2 FQGNSA. The CDR3 reads CASSYASGTLYEQYF. The CDR3 region has the DNA TGTGCCAGCAGCTATGCTAGCGGGACCCTCTACGAGCAGTACTTC.

This clone was recorded only once. The gene calls are TRBV6-1 and TRBJ1-1; possible D gene TRBD1, 5 bases. Trimming removed 9 bases at V and 3 bases at J, with 14 bases between. The CDR3 has 13 residues. CDR1 is MNHNS, CDR2 SASEGT, per germline. CDR3: CASNHLGDTEAFF. Here the CDR3 DNA reads TGTGCCAGTAATCACCTGGGGGACACTGAAGCTTTCTTT.

The chain is built from TRBV2 and TRBJ2-4; D perhaps matches TRBD2 (6 bases). Between the trimmed V and J ends, which lost 2 bases and 7 bases, there was a span of 21 bases. Germline V gene data show CDR1 as SNHLY and CDR2 as FYNNEI. The CDR3 length is 17 residues. In DNA form, the CDR3 reads TGTGCCAGCAGTGAATGGAGGACCGGGACTGTAGGGAACATTCAGTACTTC. Protein sequence: CASSEWRTGTVGNIQYF.

In DNA, the CDR3 is TGTGCCAGCAGCCAAGCTAGCGGGAGGTTCTCCTACGAGCAGTACTTC. Protein: CASSQASGRFSYEQYF. The V call is TRBV4-2, the J call TRBJ2-7, with 11 positions matching TRBD2. CDR3 length equals 16 residues. J gave up 0 bases and V 1 base, and 2 bases lay outside the gene matches. The germline gives CDR1 LGHNA, CDR2 YNFKEQ.

The J gene is TRBJ2-7, the V gene TRBV18; possibly TRBD1 for D (6 bases). Trimming removed 5 bases at V and 3 bases at J, with 17 bases between. This CDR3 contains 15 residues. Germline V gives CDR1 KGHSH, CDR2 LQKENI. The CDR3: CASSFGQPTYYEQYF. CDR3 DNA sequence: TGTGCCAGCTCATTCGGACAGCCCACTTACTACGAGCAGTACTTC.

The CDR3 bases are TGTGCCAGCAGCACCCGACAGGGGCAGTTCTTC. Translating it yields CASSTRQGQFF. This rearrangement joins TRBV7-2 to TRBJ2-1; TRBD1 matches 7 bases. The ends lost 5 bases at V and 12 bases at J; junction bases unmatched: 4. Germline V gene lookup returns CDR1 SGHTA and CDR2 FQGNSA. The CDR3 is 11 amino acids.

The chain recombines TRBV2 with TRBJ1-1; D is undetermined. CDR3 length: 13 residues. Germline V gene sequence: CDR1 SNHLY, CDR2 FYNNEI. Trimming removed 9 bases from V and 0 bases from J, with 11 bases in between. CDR3 in DNA: TGTGCCAGTCCAATGGAGGTGAACACTGAAGCTTTCTTT. It codes for CASPMEVNTEAFF.

The V call is TRBV19, the J call TRBJ1-2, with a possible D match to TRBD1 (6 bases). The CDR3 has 15 amino acids. Between the trimmed V and J ends, which lost 3 bases and 3 bases, there was a span of 14 bases. In germline, CDR1 is LNHDA, CDR2 SQIVND (reference sequence). CDR3 sequence (DNA): TGTGCCAGTAGTATCCCGGGGGCGTCGGACTATGGCTACACCTTC. Encoded protein: CASSIPGASDYGYTF.

The rearrangement uses TRBV18 and TRBJ2-5; D gene uncertain. This CDR3 is built from 12 residues. CDR1 and CDR2 (germline): KGHSH, LQKENI. V lost 2 bases to trimming and J lost 4 bases, with 5 bases between them. CDR3 coding DNA: TGTGCCAGCTCACCAGGCCTAGAGACCCAGTACTTC. Translating gives CASSPGLETQYF.

The V and J genes are TRBV5-1 and TRBJ2-1; D may correspond to TRBD1 or TRBD2 (5 bases each). Germline assignment: CDR1 SGHRS and CDR2 YFSETQ. Trimming cost V 4 bases and J 7 bases, with 12 bases left between them. CDR3 length equals 13 residues. In DNA form, the CDR3 reads TGCGCCAGCAGCCAGGGTGGGGAGAATGAGCAGTTCTTC. This gives the protein CASSQGGENEQFF.

This chain joins TRBV5-6 and TRBJ2-3, with D perhaps being TRBD1 or TRBD2 (5 bases each). This CDR3 has 13 residues. Trimming pared 4 bases from V and 7 bases from J, leaving 13 bases between. Germline CDR1 and CDR2: SGHDT and YYEEEE. The CDR3 protein is CASSPRDGHTQYF. The CDR3 nucleotides are TGTGCCAGCAGCCCAAGGGACGGACATACGCAGTATTTT.

The chain uses TRBV18 and TRBJ2-3; the D gene is possibly TRBD2 (5 bases). Per the germline V gene, CDR1 is KGHSH and CDR2 is LQKENI. The CDR3 extends over 14 amino acids. V was cut by 3 bases and J by 6 bases, with 13 bases left in between. The CDR3 loop reads CASSPGVPTDTQYF. As DNA, the CDR3 is TGTGCCAGCTCACCCGGGGTCCCGACCGATACGCAGTATTTT.

This chain links TRBV7-8 with TRBJ1-6; 7 bases are shared with TRBD1. CDR1 SGHVS and CDR2 FQNEAQ come from the germline V gene. This CDR3 has 15 amino acids. The ends lost 5 bases at V and 7 bases at J; junction bases unmatched: 8. DNA for the CDR3: TGTGCCAGCAGCCAAGACAGGGTTGGGAATTCACCCCTCCACTTT. Amino acids: CASSQDRVGNSPLHF.